A selection of T cell receptor beta chains follows, all from one sample in a study of blood T cell repertoires in COVID-19. Clones were sequenced by immunoSEQ multiplex PCR, and TCRdb holds only the in-frame ones, with some missing. The sample lists roughly 26,000 clones; about 92% were seen once. What was sequenced was peripheral blood. Receptors were obtained from a human donor in a cohort sampled during active COVID-19. Each CDR3 is given with its conserved first and last residue. Each record gives: V gene, clone size, J gene, CDR3 protein. The size of a clone is reported for some rows only, either as once, few or many, or as a class for expanded clones.

v_call: TRBV11-3
clone_size: once
j_call: TRBJ2-1
cdr3_aa: CASSLVIQGGGAHEQFF

v_call: TRBV6-1
clone_size: .
j_call: TRBJ1-2
cdr3_aa: CASSEGGGTGLRGYTF

v_call: TRBV18
clone_size: few
j_call: TRBJ2-2
cdr3_aa: CASSREQGAGELFF

v_call: TRBV5-1
clone_size: once
j_call: TRBJ2-2
cdr3_aa: CASSSPTQGTTGELFF

v_call: TRBV7-3
clone_size: few
j_call: TRBJ1-1
cdr3_aa: CASRLDAGGVPTEAFF

v_call: TRBV1
clone_size: .
j_call: TRBJ2-1
cdr3_aa: CTSSQEEGAGYNEQFF

v_call: TRBV6-5
clone_size: .
j_call: TRBJ2-3
cdr3_aa: CASIRQGPPDTQYF

v_call: TRBV9
clone_size: few
j_call: TRBJ1-2
cdr3_aa: CASSVFQSGPPVYGYTF

v_call: TRBV7-9
clone_size: .
j_call: TRBJ2-5
cdr3_aa: CASSDTGYETQYF

v_call: TRBV5-5
clone_size: .
j_call: TRBJ1-1
cdr3_aa: CASSLQGSNTEAFF

v_call: TRBV5-1
clone_size: .
j_call: TRBJ2-5
cdr3_aa: CASSFELAGGLYQETQYF

v_call: TRBV3-1/TRBV3-2
clone_size: .
j_call: TRBJ2-2
cdr3_aa: CASRSQGGGTGELFF

v_call: TRBV5-6
clone_size: .
j_call: TRBJ1-4
cdr3_aa: CASSFTGSGEKLFF

v_call: TRBV19
clone_size: .
j_call: TRBJ2-7
cdr3_aa: CASSLDRGYEQYF

v_call: TRBV15
clone_size: .
j_call: TRBJ1-6
cdr3_aa: CATSRDRTSGSYSPLHF